This T cell receptor beta chain comes out of a study of Ad26.COV2.S vaccination and SARS-CoV-2 variants. As to this clone: The antigen is undetermined.

V lost 5 bases and J 1 base, leaving 24 bases between the germline ends. Germline V gives CDR1 MNHEY, CDR2 SMNVEV (reference sequence). This CDR3 contains 20 residues. Treatment denoted: 19 received Ad26.COV2.S at low or high dose, single or two shots; about 5 received placebo; per-sample allocation not given. Sample collection was performed on day 63 after the first vaccine or placebo injection. Clones were read by immunoSEQ multiplex PCR, and TCRdb kept only the in-frame ones, dropping some. Altogether about half a million clones are present, 80% to 90% being singletons, with the ten largest covering about 1.5%. Study findings and constraints: Participants given vaccine showed non-spike TCR breadth similar to that of placebo recipients.

The receptor comes from a person between 18 and 65 years old who received the Ad26.COV2.S COVID-19 vaccine or a placebo. This sequence joins TRBV27 and TRBJ2-6; D remains unclear. The input for sequencing was peripheral blood, taken in a trial of Ad26.COV2.S vaccine versus placebo. The CDR3 protein is CASSPPPSTSSLSGANVLTF. The CDR3 DNA reads TGTGCCAGCAGTCCCCCCCCCAGCACCTCCTCGTTGTCTGGGGCCAACGTCCTGACTTTC. The entire variable domain, with the rest obtained from reference TRBV27 and TRBJ2-6, is as follows: EAQVTQNPRYLITVTGKKLTVTCSQNMNHEYMSWYRQDPGLGLRQIYYSMNVEVTDKGDVPEGYKVSRKEKRNFPLILESPSPNQTSLYFCASSPPPSTSSLSGANVLTFGAGSRLTVL.